The TCR beta chain under discussion was sequenced for a study of cytomegalovirus exposure and HLA in healthy donors. Trimming cost V 7 bases and J 4 bases, with 15 bases left between them. This CDR3 region has 14 residues. Germline CDR1 reads LNHDA; CDR2 reads SQIVND (reference sequence). PCR primers comprised 60 Vbeta and 13 Jbeta primers. Libraries were prepared by immunoSEQ multiplex PCR; TCRdb keeps only in-frame clonotypes and omits some of them. This table holds 65,000 to 95,000 clones, around 80% found once. Study-wide findings and caveats: Several of the most significant clusters were apparently associated with common viral pathogens in a later analysis. Likely technical artifact: a cluster of highly shared sequence variants.

About this clone itself: No antigen is known for it.

This rearrangement joins TRBV19 to TRBJ2-3, with a weak D call TRBD1 (6 bases). The TCR comes from a young man in good health and CMV-seronegative. What was sequenced was PBMCs. The CDR3 protein is CASTLLGAPDTQYF. CDR3 coding DNA: TGTGCCAGTACCTTGTTGGGGGCCCCAGATACGCAGTATTTT.